The 19 T cell receptor beta chains given below trace back to one sample, sequenced in a study of memory CD4+ T cells and cytomegalovirus serostatus. Generated by immunoSEQ multiplex PCR, the TCRdb table keeps only in-frame clones and is missing some. The profile shows about 42,000 clones, 65% to 80% of them singletons. Single viable CD3+CD4+CD8-CD45RO+ cells were sorted as the memory CD4+ T cells. Sequenced sample: memory CD4+ T cells from blood. These TCRs come from an adult in good health and CMV-seronegative.

The rearrangement links TRBV5-1 to TRBJ1-2, with TRBD1 matching 8 bases. The junction had 4 bases not matched to a gene; V was cut back by 2 bases and J by 7 bases. Germline CDR1 reads SGHRS; CDR2 reads YFSETQ. The CDR3 sequence is 13 residues long. DNA of the CDR3: TGCGCCAGCAGCTTACAGGGGGAGGGTGGCTACACCTTC. Protein: CASSLQGEGGYTF.

The chain uses TRBV6-5 and TRBJ2-1, with TRBD1 as a possible D gene (5 bases). The germline CDR1 and CDR2 sequences are MNHEY and SVGAGI. This CDR3 is built from 14 residues. Trimming shortened V by 4 bases and J by 3 bases, and 10 bases separated the two germline ends. The CDR3 sequence is CASSLTDSYNEQFF. As DNA, the CDR3 is TGTGCCAGCAGTTTGACTGACAGCTACAATGAGCAGTTCTTC.

The genes are TRBV5-1 and TRBJ2-7; unclear D gene. The CDR3 length is 16 residues. Trimming left V 0 bases short and J 0 bases short, with 13 bases between. The germline CDR1 and CDR2 sequences are SGHRS and YFSETQ. The CDR3 bases are TGCGCCAGCAGCTTGGGGTGGGCCAAAAGCTCCTACGAGCAGTACTTC. Its translation: CASSLGWAKSSYEQYF.

The rearrangement joins TRBV5-4 to TRBJ2-3, with 7 nucleotides matching TRBD1. Germline V gives CDR1 SGHNT, CDR2 YYREEE (reference sequence). J lost 5 bases, V lost 3 bases, and 6 bases had no gene match. The CDR3 loop spans 14 amino acids. The CDR3 is CASSSRTGGDTQYF. As DNA, the CDR3 is TGTGCCAGCAGCTCTCGGACAGGAGGAGATACGCAGTATTTT.

The chain has TRBV7-3 and TRBJ1-1; D is ambiguous. The V end was cut by 1 base, the J end by 2 bases, with 5 bases between. Germline V gives CDR1 SGHTA, CDR2 FQGTGA. This CDR3 spans 13 amino acids. Here the CDR3 DNA reads TGTGCCAGCAGCTTAAACGGTAACACTGAAGCTTTCTTT. Amino acid sequence: CASSLNGNTEAFF.

The chain couples TRBV28 to TRBJ1-5, with 7 bases lining up with TRBD1. The germline CDR1 and CDR2 sequences are MDHEN and SYDVKM. V shed 7 bases, J shed 6 bases, and the junction held 6 bases outside the gene matches. The CDR3 runs to 13 residues. This CDR3 reads CASMTGSIQPQHF. In DNA form, the CDR3 reads TGTGCCAGCATGACAGGGTCAATTCAGCCCCAGCATTTT.

The rearrangement links TRBV2 to TRBJ1-5, with a weak D call TRBD1 (6 bases). Germline CDR1 and CDR2: SNHLY and FYNNEI. The germline V and J ends were trimmed by 9 bases and 2 bases, with 14 bases remaining between them. CDR3 length: 14 residues. The CDR3 DNA reads TGTGCCAGTCGGGGGGCGGGGGGCAATCAGCCCCAGCATTTT. Translated, it gives CASRGAGGNQPQHF.

The CDR3 here is CASKGGVTYEQYF. The CDR3 region has the DNA TGTGCCAGCAAAGGAGGGGTGACCTACGAGCAGTACTTC. The chain joins TRBV2 to TRBJ2-5, with a weak D call TRBD2 (6 bases). The closer fit of TRBJ2-7 to the DNA end suggests the J call may be wrong. There are 13 residues in the CDR3. CDR1 is SNHLY and CDR2 is FYNNEI in the germline V gene.

The V gene is TRBV6-1, the J gene TRBJ2-2, with 11 bases matching TRBD2. Trimming took 6 bases from V and 4 from J; bases not matched to a gene: 4. CDR1 MNHNS and CDR2 SASEGT come from the germline V gene. CDR3 length: 15 residues. This CDR3 reads CASRGLAVLTGELFF. The DNA of the CDR3 is TGTGCCAGCAGGGGACTAGCGGTACTCACCGGGGAGCTGTTTTTT.

This clone has a handful of counts. This chain links TRBV2 with TRBJ1-5; 7 bases are shared with TRBD1. Germline V gene data show CDR1 as SNHLY and CDR2 as FYNNEI. The CDR3 covers 14 residues. The V and J ends lost 4 bases and 3 bases, in that order; junction bases with no gene match: 3. CDR3 region: CASSGTGPNQPQHF. CDR3 DNA sequence: TGTGCCAGCAGTGGGACAGGCCCCAATCAGCCCCAGCATTTT.

V is TRBV6-6 and J is TRBJ2-7, with D unresolved. The germline V gene has CDR1 MNHNY and CDR2 SVGAGI (reference sequence). The CDR3 contains 11 residues. Trimming took 4 bases from V and 5 from J, leaving 6 bases between them. The CDR3 spells CASSWNHEQYF. The CDR3, as DNA: TGTGCCAGCAGTTGGAACCACGAGCAGTACTTC.

This chain joins TRBV4-2 and TRBJ1-1; D possibly corresponds to TRBD1 (5 bases). The CDR3 totals 14 residues. Germline CDR1 is LGHNA and CDR2 is YNFKEQ. V lost 0 bases to trimming and J lost 8 bases, with 13 bases between them. CDR3 sequence: CASSQEGHTGEAFF. CDR3 bases: TGTGCCAGCAGCCAAGAAGGACATACTGGAGAAGCTTTCTTT.

The chain uses TRBV4-1 and TRBJ1-1; TRBD1 might be the D (6 bases). The V end was cut by 3 bases, the J end by 5 bases, with 31 bases between. Germline loops: CDR1 MGHRA, CDR2 YSYEKL. This CDR3 contains 20 residues. The CDR3, as DNA: TGCGCCAGCAGCCAGGGGGGGTTGGGGAACAGGGACCGAACGGGGACTGAAGCTTTCTTT. Translating gives CASSQGGLGNRDRTGTEAFF.

This clone was seen more than once but under ten times. V and J are TRBV19 and TRBJ1-1; no firm D call. This CDR3 has 14 amino acids. V was pared by 5 bases and J by 2 bases, with 12 bases between. Germline V CDR1 and CDR2: LNHDA, SQIVND (reference sequence). This CDR3 reads CASSYPGINTEAFF. CDR3 nucleotides: TGTGCCAGTAGTTACCCAGGCATTAACACTGAAGCTTTCTTT.

The chain has TRBV5-6 and TRBJ1-2; maybe TRBD1 (5 bases). The CDR3 runs to 15 residues. V was cut by 1 base and J by 4 bases, with 14 bases left in between. Germline V gives CDR1 SGHDT, CDR2 YYEEEE. The CDR3 loop reads CASSLPQGLSYGYTF. CDR3 coding DNA: TGTGCCAGCAGCTTGCCGCAGGGCTTGAGCTATGGCTACACCTTC.

The J gene is TRBJ1-2, the V gene TRBV6-4, with 9 bases lining up with TRBD1. This CDR3 is 13 amino acids long. Germline V CDR1 and CDR2: MRHNA, SNTAGT. The J segment lost 5 bases and the V segment lost 2 bases, leaving 0 bases of the junction unmatched. CDR3 in DNA: TGTGCCAGCAGTGACGGGACAGGGTATGGCTACACCTTC. It is translated as CASSDGTGYGYTF.

The J gene is TRBJ2-7, the V gene TRBV20-1; no clear D. Deletions cut 5 bases from V and 6 bases from J, with 11 bases between. The CDR3 consists of 11 residues. In germline, CDR1 is DFQATT, CDR2 SNEGSKA (reference sequence). CDR3 nucleotide sequence: TGCAGTGCTTACAGTGATCGCGAGCAGTACTTC. Translation: CSAYSDREQYF.

The rearrangement links TRBV4-2 to TRBJ1-1; the match to TRBD1 covers 11 bases. Looked up from germline, CDR1 is LGHNA and CDR2 is YNFKEQ. There are 17 residues in the CDR3. The trim removed 3 bases at V and 6 bases at J, leaving 12 bases unmatched. DNA of the CDR3: TGTGCCAGCAGCCAGGGCACCCTAGGACAGGGGGCCCCTGAAGCTTTCTTT. It yields the protein CASSQGTLGQGAPEAFF.

V usage is TRBV19 and J usage is TRBJ2-1; D may be TRBD1 (6 bases). The CDR3 runs to 15 residues. Germline V gene data show CDR1 as LNHDA and CDR2 as SQIVND (reference sequence). V was cut by 2 bases and J by 2 bases, with 10 bases left in between. CDR3 in DNA: TGTGCCAGTAGTATACAGGGGAACGCCTACAATGAGCAGTTCTTC. Protein: CASSIQGNAYNEQFF.